This T cell receptor (beta chain) was identified during a study of blood T cell repertoires in COVID-19. Study as a whole: Both acute and convalescent COVID-19 samples were obtained from the United States, Italy and Spain. T cells, B-cell-depleted T cells, or PBMCs supplied cDNA or gDNA.

Residents of about two dozen US areas, aged about 18 to 89 years, made up the participants. Recovery meant two consecutive negative NP/OP PCR tests, professional clearance, or resolved symptoms. The protocol was immunoSEQ multiplex PCR, while the TCRdb copy is restricted to in-frame clones and leaves out a portion. The sample yields roughly 330,000 clones, more than 70% seen once. Trimming removed 1 base from V and 4 bases from J; junction bases left unmatched: 8. The germline V gene encodes CDR1 KGHSH and CDR2 LQKENI. This CDR3 has 17 amino acids. This TCR came from a woman in her twenties or thirties who had recovered from COVID-19. The chain couples TRBV18 to TRBJ2-1; TRBD2 agrees at 9 bases. Input material: PBMCs or T cells enriched from blood (not recorded which). The CDR3 here is CASSPQGGGAAYNEQFF. The CDR3 bases are TGTGCCAGCTCACCACAGGGCGGGGGGGCCGCTTACAATGAGCAGTTCTTC.